This entry lists 2 T cell receptor beta chains sequenced from one sample in a study of T cell responses to AZD1222 COVID-19 vaccine. The method was immunoSEQ multiplex PCR; TCRdb's version includes in-frame clones alone and lacks a portion of them. The sample includes over 130,000 clones. Sample: peripheral blood. These receptors were taken from an adult in good health.

This chain uses TRBV2 with TRBJ2-7, with D possibly TRBD2 on 6 matching bases. The germline gives CDR1 SNHLY, CDR2 FYNNEI. Trimming removed 10 bases from V and 6 bases from J, with 22 bases in between. This CDR3 spans 14 amino acids. The CDR3 DNA is TGTGCCACCATGGGCGGCGGGGATGGGAGCGAGCAGTACTTC. Translating gives CATMGGGDGSEQYF. Full variable domain (rest looked up from reference TRBV2 and TRBJ2-7): EPEVTQTPSHQVTQMGQEVILRCVPISNHLYFYWYRQILGQKVEFLVSFYNNEISEKSEIFDDQFSVERPDGSNFTLKIRSTKLEDSAMYFCATMGGGDGSEQYFGPGTRLTVT.

The chain is built from TRBV10-3 and TRBJ2-7, with D tentatively TRBD1 (6 bases). Trimming pared 6 bases from V and 6 bases from J, leaving 24 bases between. CDR1 is ENHRY, CDR2 SYGVKD, per germline. This CDR3 has 16 residues. CDR3 sequence (DNA): TGTGCCATCAGCGGGGAGATTTCTGGACAGCTCTCCGAGCAGTACTTC. Protein sequence: CAISGEISGQLSEQYF.